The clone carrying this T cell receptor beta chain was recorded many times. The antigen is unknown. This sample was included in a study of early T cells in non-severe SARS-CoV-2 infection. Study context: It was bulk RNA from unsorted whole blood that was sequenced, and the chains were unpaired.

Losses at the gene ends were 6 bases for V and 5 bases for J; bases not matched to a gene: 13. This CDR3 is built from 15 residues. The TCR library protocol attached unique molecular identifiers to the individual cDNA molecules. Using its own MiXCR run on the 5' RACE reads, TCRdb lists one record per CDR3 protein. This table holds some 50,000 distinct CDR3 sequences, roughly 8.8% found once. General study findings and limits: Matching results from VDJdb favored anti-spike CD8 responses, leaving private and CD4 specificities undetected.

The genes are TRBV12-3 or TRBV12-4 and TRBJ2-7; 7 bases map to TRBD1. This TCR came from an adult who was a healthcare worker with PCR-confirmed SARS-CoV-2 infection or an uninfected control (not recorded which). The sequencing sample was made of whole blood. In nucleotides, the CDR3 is TGTGCCAGCAGCAAAGCCTCGACAGGGAGCCACGAGCAGTACTTC. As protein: CASSKASTGSHEQYF.